This entry lists 23 T cell receptor beta chains sequenced from one sample in a study of OX40 agonist ivuxolimab in advanced cancers. TCRdb's table, derived via immunoSEQ multiplex PCR, lists solely in-frame clones and lacks some. The table shows about 59,000 clones, with 80% to 90% occurring only once. The sample in question was CD4+ or CD8+ T cells sorted from blood, obtained in a trial of the OX40 agonist ivuxolimab. Receptor source: an adult with an advanced solid tumor such as melanoma, head and neck, liver or kidney cancer.

The chain is built from TRBV7-9 and TRBJ1-3; a weak D match, TRBD1 (5 bases). In germline, CDR1 is SEHNR, CDR2 FQNEAQ (reference sequence). The CDR3 has 15 amino acids. V lost 6 bases to trimming and J lost 7 bases, with 19 bases between them. The CDR3 nucleotides are TGTGCCAGCAGTCATTCAGGGACCGTTTCTAACACCATATATTTT. Translation gives CASSHSGTVSNTIYF.

The rearrangement uses TRBV5-1 and TRBJ2-7; no clear D gene. V lost 3 bases to trimming and J lost 5 bases, with 9 bases between them. The CDR3 is made up of 12 amino acids. In germline, CDR1 is SGHRS, CDR2 YFSETQ. The CDR3 protein is CASSSSLNEQYF. The CDR3 nucleotides are TGCGCCAGCAGCTCTTCCCTCAACGAGCAGTACTTC.

The chain has TRBV6-1 and TRBJ2-5; 15 positions match TRBD2. Trimming removed 2 bases from V and 4 bases from J; junction bases left unmatched: 8. The CDR3 runs to 18 residues. Germline V lookup: CDR1 MNHNS, CDR2 SASEGT. CDR3 residues: CASSEFPGLAGGRETQYF. CDR3 nucleotides: TGTGCCAGCAGTGAATTCCCCGGACTAGCGGGGGGGAGAGAGACCCAGTACTTC.

The gene calls are TRBV7-9 and TRBJ2-2; D remains unclear. V gave up 0 bases and J gave up 6 bases, with 8 bases separating them. This CDR3 is built from 14 residues. The germline gives CDR1 SEHNR, CDR2 FQNEAQ (reference sequence). CDR3 region: CASSLASGAGELFF. The CDR3 bases are TGTGCCAGCAGCTTAGCGTCCGGTGCCGGGGAGCTGTTTTTT. Looking up the rest from reference TRBV7-9 and TRBJ2-2 gives the full variable domain: DTGVSQNPRHKITKRGQNVTFRCDPISEHNRLYWYRQTLGQGPEFLTYFQNEAQLEKSRLLSDRFSAERPKGSFSTLEIQRTEQGDSAMYLCASSLASGAGELFFGEGSRLTVL.

The chain couples TRBV4-1 to TRBJ1-3, with D perhaps TRBD1 (6 bases). CDR1 MGHRA and CDR2 YSYEKL come from the germline V gene. CDR3 length: 14 amino acids. The germline V and J ends were trimmed by 3 bases and 0 bases, with 6 bases remaining between them. Here the CDR3 DNA reads TGCGCCAGCAGCCAGGGACACTCTGGAAACACCATATATTTT. It codes for CASSQGHSGNTIYF.

The V call is TRBV19, the J call TRBJ2-7; D is unclear. V was cut by 6 bases and J by 0 bases, with 12 bases left in between. The germline CDR1 and CDR2 sequences are LNHDA and SQIVND (reference sequence). The CDR3 sequence is 14 residues long. The CDR3 region is CASSWQANSYEQYF. The DNA for the CDR3 is TGTGCCAGTAGCTGGCAGGCCAACTCCTACGAGCAGTACTTC.

The rearrangement links TRBV9 to TRBJ2-2; D call uncertain. The V end was cut by 3 bases, the J end by 6 bases, with 9 bases between. Germline V gives CDR1 SGDLS, CDR2 YYNGEE. The CDR3 runs 13 residues. CDR3 in DNA: TGTGCCAGCAGCGAACAGACGCCCGGGGAGCTGTTTTTT. Amino acid sequence: CASSEQTPGELFF.

V usage is TRBV2 and J usage is TRBJ2-2, with D perhaps matching TRBD1 (5 bases). This CDR3 is built from 14 residues. Germline CDR1 SNHLY, CDR2 FYNNEI. V gave up 7 bases and J gave up 2 bases, with 11 bases separating them. CDR3 amino acids: CASNSDSNTGELFF. CDR3 DNA: TGTGCCAGCAATTCTGACAGTAACACCGGGGAGCTGTTTTTT.

This chain uses TRBV19 with TRBJ2-2; D perhaps matches TRBD2 (5 bases). The V end was cut by 4 bases, the J end by 1 base, with 16 bases between. Germline loops: CDR1 LNHDA, CDR2 SQIVND (reference sequence). This CDR3 is built from 17 residues. The CDR3 DNA is TGTGCCAGTAGTAGTCCCCCGGCCGGGGTGAACACCGGGGAGCTGTTTTTT. This encodes CASSSPPAGVNTGELFF. The whole variable domain, filled in from reference TRBV19 and TRBJ2-2, reads DGGITQSPKYLFRKEGQNVTLSCEQNLNHDAMYWYRQDPGQGLRLIYYSQIVNDFQKGDIAEGYSVSREKKESFPLTVTSAQKNPTAFYLCASSSPPAGVNTGELFFGEGSRLTVL.

V usage is TRBV7-2 and J usage is TRBJ2-7; 9 bases are a match to TRBD2. Germline V gene lookup returns CDR1 SGHTA and CDR2 FQGNSA. The V and J ends lost 5 bases and 0 bases, in that order; junction bases with no gene match: 17. CDR3 size: 19 residues. Here the CDR3 reads CASSTRPGTSLLISYEQYF. The CDR3 DNA is TGTGCCAGCAGCACCCGTCCCGGGACTAGCCTCCTTATCTCCTACGAGCAGTACTTC.

The chain combines TRBV18 with TRBJ2-5, with a tentative D call TRBD1 (5 bases). This CDR3 spans 14 amino acids. Looked up from germline, CDR1 is KGHSH and CDR2 is LQKENI. The ends were cut back, 5 bases at V and 0 bases at J, with 10 bases in the middle. The CDR3 DNA reads as TGTGCCAGCTCAGAGACAGCCGACCAAGAGACCCAGTACTTC. Encoded protein: CASSETADQETQYF. Drawing the rest from reference TRBV18 and TRBJ2-5, the complete variable domain is NAGVMQNPRHLVRRRGQEARLRCSPMKGHSHVYWYRQLPEEGLKFMVYLQKENIIDESGMPKERFSAEFPKEGPSILRIQQVVRGDSAAYFCASSETADQETQYFGPGTRLLVL.

The chain employs TRBV5-1 and TRBJ2-2; 8 nucleotides agree with TRBD1. CDR1 is SGHRS and CDR2 is YFSETQ in the germline V gene. Germline trimming cut 6 bases from V and 7 bases from J; bases unmatched to any gene: 14. The CDR3 length is 16 residues. CDR3 protein: CASTPGQGAMGGELFF. CDR3 coding DNA: TGCGCCAGCACCCCTGGGCAGGGGGCAATGGGCGGGGAGCTGTTTTTT.

This chain joins TRBV14 and TRBJ2-7; D is unclear. V lost 0 bases, J lost 8 bases, and 20 bases lay in between. CDR3 size: 16 residues. CDR1 SGHDN and CDR2 FVKESK come from the germline V gene. The CDR3 here is CASSQEPRGVVVQQYF. In DNA, the CDR3 is TGTGCCAGCAGCCAAGAGCCACGTGGTGTGGTCGTTCAGCAGTACTTC.

This chain joins TRBV18 and TRBJ1-5; TRBD1 aligns across 8 bases. The CDR3 contains 14 residues. CDR1 is KGHSH and CDR2 is LQKENI in the germline V gene. V gave up 6 bases and J gave up 6 bases; unmatched junction bases: 7. CDR3 coding DNA: TGTGCCAGCTCTCCAGACAGGGGAGGTCAGCCCCAGCATTTT. Amino acids: CASSPDRGGQPQHF. The full variable domain, completed using reference TRBV18 and TRBJ1-5, is NAGVMQNPRHLVRRRGQEARLRCSPMKGHSHVYWYRQLPEEGLKFMVYLQKENIIDESGMPKERFSAEFPKEGPSILRIQQVVRGDSAAYFCASSPDRGGQPQHFGDGTRLSIL.

This clone has just a few counts. The genes are TRBV28 and TRBJ1-2; 7 nucleotides match TRBD1. Germline V lookup: CDR1 MDHEN, CDR2 SYDVKM. This CDR3 is 14 amino acids long. Unmatched junction bases numbered 7, after V lost 6 bases and J lost 3 bases. DNA of the CDR3: TGTGCCAGCAGCGCTGGGACAGCAGACTATGGCTACACCTTC. Its translation: CASSAGTADYGYTF.

This chain uses TRBV10-3 with TRBJ1-5; 11 nucleotides match TRBD1. V dropped 3 bases and J dropped 4; count of bases not matched to a gene: 8. CDR1 is ENHRY, CDR2 SYGVKD, per germline. The CDR3 is 17 residues long. In DNA, the CDR3 is TGTGCCATCAGTGAAGGACAGGGGGCTAAATGGAATCAGCCCCAGCATTTT. It specifies CAISEGQGAKWNQPQHF.

V usage is TRBV29-1 and J usage is TRBJ1-6; 8 bases agree with TRBD1. The CDR3 sequence is 13 residues long. Germline assignment: CDR1 SQVTM and CDR2 ANQGSEA. Germline trimming cut 7 bases from V and 10 bases from J; bases unmatched to any gene: 9. CDR3 loop: CSAMDRVNSPLHF. The CDR3 nucleotides read TGCAGCGCAATGGACAGGGTCAACTCACCCCTCCACTTT.

V is TRBV7-8 and J is TRBJ1-6, with no clear D. The CDR3 length is 13 residues. Trimming removed 5 bases from V and 12 bases from J, with 14 bases in between. The germline gives CDR1 SGHVS, CDR2 FQNEAQ. The CDR3 DNA follows: TGTGCCAGCAGCCCGGACGGCCTGGAACCCCTCCACTTT. It translates to CASSPDGLEPLHF.

The table lists this clone with a few counts. V and J are TRBV7-2 and TRBJ2-3, with 11 bases lining up with TRBD2. Germline V CDR1 and CDR2: SGHTA, FQGNSA. The CDR3 has 15 residues. V shed 3 bases and J 2 bases; nucleotides not matched to a gene: 1. The CDR3 DNA follows: TGTGCCAGCAGCTTGGGACTAGCGGACACAGATACGCAGTATTTT. This encodes CASSLGLADTDTQYF. Full variable domain (remainder filled in from reference TRBV7-2 and TRBJ2-3): GAGVSQSPSNKVTEKGKDVELRCDPISGHTALYWYRQSLGQGLEFLIYFQGNSAPDKSGLPSDRFSAERTGGSVSTLTIQRTQQEDSAVYLCASSLGLADTDTQYFGPGTRLTVL.

The chain carries TRBV30 and TRBJ2-2; TRBD2 aligns across 9 bases. The CDR3 totals 15 residues. V shed 1 base, J shed 6 bases, and the junction held 6 bases outside the gene matches. The V gene's germline CDR1 is GTSNPN and CDR2 SVGIG (reference sequence). CDR3 loop: CAWSAIAGDPGELFF. The CDR3 coding sequence is TGTGCCTGGAGTGCAATAGCGGGAGATCCCGGGGAGCTGTTTTTT.

The V call is TRBV28, the J call TRBJ2-5; 11 bases fit TRBD1. Germline CDR1 MDHEN, CDR2 SYDVKM. V was pared by 6 bases and J by 5 bases, with 17 bases of the junction left unmatched. The CDR3 is 18 amino acids. As DNA, the CDR3 is TGTGCCAGCAGCAACCGCTTGGGGACAGGGGGAGTGGGGGAGACCCAGTACTTC. This codes for CASSNRLGTGGVGETQYF.

This rearrangement joins TRBV11-2 to TRBJ2-3; D possibly corresponds to TRBD2 (7 bases). Trimming stripped 1 base from V and 1 base from J, with 12 bases between. This CDR3 has 16 residues. Germline CDR1 SGHAT, CDR2 FQNNGV. The CDR3 DNA sequence: TGTGCCAGCAGCTTAGTGGGGGGGCCCCGCACAGATACGCAGTATTTT. It codes for CASSLVGGPRTDTQYF.

This chain uses TRBV27 with TRBJ2-1, with 16 nucleotides matching TRBD2. Germline loops: CDR1 MNHEY, CDR2 SMNVEV (reference sequence). The length of the CDR3 is 18 residues. The trim removed 2 bases at V and 7 bases at J, leaving 8 bases unmatched. Written as DNA, the CDR3 is TGTGCCAGCAGTTTAAATCCGGGACTAGCGGGAGGGCGTAATGAGCAGTTCTTC. Its translation is CASSLNPGLAGGRNEQFF.